This is a list of T cell receptor beta chains from one sample in a study of T cell changes during pregnancy in multiple sclerosis. TCRdb keeps only in-frame clones here, not all; method: immunoSEQ multiplex PCR. The sample holds more than 75,000 clones, around 93% seen once. The sequenced sample was peripheral blood, obtained in the first trimester of pregnancy. All receptors derive from a female donor with multiple sclerosis, enrolled in a pregnancy study. The CDR3 runs from the conserved cysteine through the conserved F or W. Fields, in order: V gene, clone size, J gene, D gene, CDR3 DNA, CDR3 protein. A D gene is named only where the DNA matches it firmly. The size entry is marked missing in some rows and otherwise reads once, few, many or a size class.

TRBV5-6	-	TRBJ1-1	-	TGTGCCAGCAGCCGATTAACAGGGCGCACTGAAGCTTTCTTT	CASSRLTGRTEAFF
TRBV4-3	-	TRBJ2-7	-	TGCGCCAGCAGCCAAGTCCCCAGCTACGAGCAGTACTTC	CASSQVPSYEQYF
TRBV20-1	-	TRBJ1-5	-	TGCAGTGCTAGCTCCGTCCAGCCCCAGCATTTT	CSASSVQPQHF
TRBV2	-	TRBJ1-2	-	TGTGCCAGCAGATCCCGGAACTATGGCTACACCTTC	CASRSRNYGYTF
TRBV18	-	TRBJ2-7	TRBD1	TGTGCCAGCTCACCTGGACAGGGCTCCTACGAGCAGTACTTC	CASSPGQGSYEQYF
TRBV7-2	-	TRBJ2-2	TRBD2	TGTGCCAGCAGCTTCCTAGCGGGAGGGTCCGGGGAGCTGTTTTTT	CASSFLAGGSGELFF
TRBV19	-	TRBJ2-1	-	TGTGCCAGTAGTAGGGCAGTCCACAATGAGCAGTTCTTC	CASSRAVHNEQFF
TRBV30	-	TRBJ2-7	-	TGTGCCTGGGCCAGGGACACTTTGACCTACGAGCAGTACTTC	CAWARDTLTYEQYF
TRBV5-1	-	TRBJ1-1	TRBD1	TGCGCCAGCAGCGACAGGGGGCTTATGAACACTGAAGCTTTCTTT	CASSDRGLMNTEAFF
TRBV9	-	TRBJ1-4	TRBD1	TGTGCCAGCAGCGCCCGAGCAGGGACAGTTGGCGAAGAAAAACTGTTTTTT	CASSARAGTVGEEKLFF
TRBV7-3	once	TRBJ2-5	-	TGTGCCAGCAGCTTGCGCAAACAAGAGACCCAGTACTTC	CASSLRKQETQYF
TRBV19	-	TRBJ1-5	-	TGTGCCAGTACTCCTCGCGACAGGCGCAATCAGCCCCAGCATTTT	CASTPRDRRNQPQHF
TRBV18	once	TRBJ1-1	-	TGTGCCAGCTCAGCGATCCACACTGAAGCTTTCTTT	CASSAIHTEAFF
TRBV28	-	TRBJ1-5	TRBD1	TGTGCCAGCAGCTACCCTGGTGGACAGGTCAATCAGCCCCAGCATTTT	CASSYPGGQVNQPQHF
TRBV27	-	TRBJ2-5	-	TGTGCCAGCAGTTCCCGTATACCATTTACCAGGGGCGAAGAGACCCAGTACTTC	CASSSRIPFTRGEETQYF
TRBV6-4	-	TRBJ2-7	-	TGTGCCAGCAGTGTCCTGACAGGGAGGACCTACGAGCAGTACTTC	CASSVLTGRTYEQYF
TRBV18	-	TRBJ2-5	-	TGTGCCAGCTCACCAGGGCTAGCCGAGACCCAGTACTTC	CASSPGLAETQYF
TRBV19	-	TRBJ2-1	-	TGTGCCAGTATTCCCGGGCGGACAAATGAGCAGTTCTTC	CASIPGRTNEQFF
TRBV11-2	-	TRBJ1-1	-	TGTGCCAGCAGCTTAAGGGGGGGCACTGAAGCTTTCTTT	CASSLRGGTEAFF
TRBV21-1	-	TRBJ2-6	-	TGTGCCAGCAGCAGGGGGACAGGGGGAGGCTCTGGGGCCAACGTCCTGACTTTC	CASSRGTGGGSGANVLTF
TRBV30	-	TRBJ2-1	-	TGTGCCTGGAGTGGCCCGGGGGATGAGCAGTTCTTC	CAWSGPGDEQFF
TRBV27	once	TRBJ2-2	-	TGTGCCAGCAGTTTATCCCAGGAGGGCCGTACCGGGGAGCTGTTTTTT	CASSLSQEGRTGELFF